This T cell receptor beta chain comes out of a study of T cells in tuberculosis. For the study at large: Within 7 days of starting treatment, or before, PBMC were stored.

Time point reported: new active TB diagnosis, blood taken before or within 7 days of starting treatment. For this clone: Its antigen is as yet unknown.

Data came from immunoSEQ multiplex PCR; TCRdb stores just in-frame clones and leaves some out. The data show some 31,000 clones, about 90% seen once. The CDR3 runs 17 residues. The V and J ends lost 1 base and 4 bases, in that order; junction bases with no gene match: 11. Germline values: CDR1 SGHTA, CDR2 FQGTGA. Study-wide results and limits: GEM motif frequencies gave over 60% accuracy; the GMM repertoire gave roughly 87%. Smaller distances to GMM-specific TCRs suggested their expansion in active tuberculosis. Active tuberculosis patients had shorter CDR3-alpha; the beta difference was nonsignificant.

This chain connects TRBV7-3 to TRBJ2-3, with 7 bases that match TRBD1. The sample here was PBMCs, taken at tuberculosis diagnosis. The receptor's source is an adult with tuberculosis. The chain's CDR3 is CASSLMQTGQAADTQYF. CDR3 bases: TGTGCCAGCAGCTTAATGCAGACCGGACAGGCAGCAGATACGCAGTATTTT.